This T cell receptor (beta chain) was sequenced for a study of tissue T cells after allogeneic stem cell transplantation. Produced via immunoSEQ multiplex PCR; TCRdb's table is partial and in-frame only. The sample lists approximately 47,000 clones, about 73% occurring once. Whole-study findings and limits: In patients and mice, blood and spleen missed much of tissue repertoire. Sampling depth was limited, and the cohort was small and clinically varied. Shared clones across patients were few; motif clustering revealed tissue-specific shared signatures. Anatomically similar tissues had similar TCR repertoires within each patient.

For this clone: Its antigen is still unknown. The germline and genes are mouse ones.

The TCR originated in a pool of C57BL/6 mice in good health. Specimen: sorted cells pooled from one or two spleens.

The CDR3 spells CASDGQGSDYTF. CDR3 bases read: TGTGCCAGCGATGGACAGGGGTCCGACTACACC. V and J are TRBV13-2 and TRBJ1-2; 9 positions match TRBD1. Coverage ceases 1 residue before the CDR3 finishes, and the germline J gene fills in the end. The CDR3 is 12 residues long. Germline-derived CDR1 and CDR2 are NNHNN and SYGAGS (reference sequence). J gave up 5 bases and V 6 bases, and 2 bases lay outside the gene matches.